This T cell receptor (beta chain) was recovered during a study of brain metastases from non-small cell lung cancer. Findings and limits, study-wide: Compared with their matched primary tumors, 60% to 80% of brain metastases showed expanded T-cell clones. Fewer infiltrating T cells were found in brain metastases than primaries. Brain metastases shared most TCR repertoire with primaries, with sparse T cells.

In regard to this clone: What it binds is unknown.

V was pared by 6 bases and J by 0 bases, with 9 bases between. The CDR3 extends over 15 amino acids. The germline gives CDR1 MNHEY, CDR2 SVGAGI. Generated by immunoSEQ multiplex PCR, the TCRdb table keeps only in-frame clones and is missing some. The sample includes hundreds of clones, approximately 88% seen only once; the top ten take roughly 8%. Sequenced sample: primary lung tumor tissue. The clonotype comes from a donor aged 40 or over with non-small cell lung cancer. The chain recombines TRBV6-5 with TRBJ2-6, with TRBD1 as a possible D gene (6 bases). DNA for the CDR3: TGTGCCAGCAGGACAGGTGCCTCTGGGGCCAACGTCCTGACTTTC. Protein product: CASRTGASGANVLTF.